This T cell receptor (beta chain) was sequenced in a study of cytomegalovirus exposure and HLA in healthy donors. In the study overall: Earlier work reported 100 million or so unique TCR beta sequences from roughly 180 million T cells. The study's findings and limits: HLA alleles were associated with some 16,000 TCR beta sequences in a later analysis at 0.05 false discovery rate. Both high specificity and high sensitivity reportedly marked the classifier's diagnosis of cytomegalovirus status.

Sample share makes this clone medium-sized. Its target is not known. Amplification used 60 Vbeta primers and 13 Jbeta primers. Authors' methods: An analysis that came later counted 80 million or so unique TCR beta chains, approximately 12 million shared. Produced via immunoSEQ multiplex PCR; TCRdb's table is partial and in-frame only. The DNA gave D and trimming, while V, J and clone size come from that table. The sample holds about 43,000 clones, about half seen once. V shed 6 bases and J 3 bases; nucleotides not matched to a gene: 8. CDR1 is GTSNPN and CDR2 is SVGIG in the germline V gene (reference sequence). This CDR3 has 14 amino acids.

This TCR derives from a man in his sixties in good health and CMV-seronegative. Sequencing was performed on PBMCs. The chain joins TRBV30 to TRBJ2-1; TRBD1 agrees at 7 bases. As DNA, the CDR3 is TGTGCCTGCTCCTCCTCAGGGGGCTACAATGAGCAGTTCTTC. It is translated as CACSSSGGYNEQFF. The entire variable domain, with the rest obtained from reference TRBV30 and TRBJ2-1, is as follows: SQTIHQWPATLVQPVGSPLSLECTVEGTSNPNLYWYRQAAGRGLQLLFYSVGIGQISSEVPQNLSASRPQDRQFILSSKKLLLSDSGFYLCACSSSGGYNEQFFGPGTRLTVL.